This TCR beta chain was recovered during a study of blood T cell repertoires in COVID-19 (TCRdb year 2020). At the level of the whole study: Collaborator samples came from the United States, Italy and Spain and covered acute and convalescent phases of COVID-19. The prospective study material was composed of cDNA or gDNA derived from T cells, B-cell-depleted T cells, or PBMCs. The dataset comprised deeply sampled blood TCRbeta repertoires from subjects exposed to, actively infected with, or recovered from COVID-19. The repertoires were released in a freely available public database meant as a resource for research on the immune response to SARS-CoV-2. Samples were obtained from the ongoing ImmuneRACE study (first 160 participants) and from about 1,300 subjects provided by 6 global collaborators. A de-identified subject ID, COVID-19 status, age in years and sex were almost always included in the sample metadata. Where available, HLA class I and class II types were taken from metadata supplied by the sample provider and were not determined by assay-based typing. Summary of the overall study and its limitations: How much clinical and demographic metadata was included differed by source and by participant, and the metadata was provided uncurated.

TCRbeta CDR3 regions were amplified from genomic DNA by means of the immunoSEQ Assay, a bias-controlled multiplex PCR. The authors processed their data as follows. Within the assay, amplification of reference gene primers was used to estimate how many nucleated cells each sample contained. To quantify the absolute abundance of each unique TCRbeta CDR3 rearrangement, sequence reads were collapsed and filtered. Productive Simpson clonality was computed per sample as the square root of Simpson's diversity index over productive rearrangements. TCRdb holds this immuneACCESS table with in-frame rearrangements only. Some clones are missing; in checked studies, unresolved V genes explain under half, and the rest has no known cause. The V and J calls and clone size come from that table; D and trimming were worked out from the DNA. The sample table contains about 200,000 clones; only one count was recorded for less than 85% of them. The ten biggest clones cover about 7.8% of the sample.

Points on this clone: Its binding antigen is unknown. Base-call qualities are not available, and no considerably larger clone is one nucleotide away.

In Seattle, one collaborating source enrolled patients while the infection was active and tracked those patients longitudinally over the course of disease. Collaborating institutions collected whole blood in K2EDTA tubes following their own protocols. Collaborator samples were shipped for TCRbeta analysis as frozen whole blood, isolated PBMCs, or DNA extracted from either sample type. This sequence originates from a woman of 80 years or more with COVID-19, enrolled during active disease. Sequencing was carried out using peripheral blood.

CDR3 reads: CATSRATGGSGEKLFF. The base sequence is TGTGCCACCAGCAGAGCCACGGGGGGCAGCGGTGAAAAACTGTTTTTT. The chain employs TRBV15 and TRBJ1-4; the D gene is perhaps TRBD1, on 6 matching bases. Trimming at the junction amounts to 1 base on V and 7 bases on J, and the germline ends lie 16 bases apart. Counted from cysteine to phenylalanine, this CDR3 has 16 amino acids. Only CDR3 DNA remains: 48 bases, in frame from the first base. From the germline V gene (reference sequence), CDR1 is LNHNV and CDR2 is YYDKDF.